Listed below are T cell receptor beta chains from one sample, sequenced in a study of prognosis after radiotherapy for stage I lung cancer. One entry per CDR3 protein, called by TCRdb with MiXCR from the multiplex PCR reads. Of around 23,000 distinct CDR3 sequences in the sample, around 40% were seen once. This sample comprised PBMCs, obtained before or after stereotactic body radiation therapy (not recorded which). These receptors all stem from a donor aged 50 or older with non-small cell lung cancer. CDR3s include the opening cysteine and the closing phenylalanine or tryptophan. A D gene is named only where the DNA matches it firmly. Only part of the rows carry a size: once, few, many, or a class if the clone is expanded.

j_call: TRBJ2-1; d_call: NA; v_call: TRBV6-5; clone_size: few; cdr3_nt: TGTGCCAGCAGTTACTCTTTAGCGGTGGTCCGTGGAGACAATGAGCAGTTCTTC; cdr3_aa: CASSYSLAVVRGDNEQFF
j_call: TRBJ2-1; d_call: NA; v_call: TRBV28; clone_size: many; cdr3_nt: TGTGCCAGCAGTTCGTTTGTGACAGAGATCTACAATGAGCAGTTCTTC; cdr3_aa: CASSSFVTEIYNEQFF
j_call: TRBJ2-1; d_call: NA; v_call: TRBV7-2; clone_size: NA; cdr3_nt: TGTGCCAGCAGCTTATCCGAGGGGCCCTACAATGAGCAGTTCTTC; cdr3_aa: CASSLSEGPYNEQFF
j_call: TRBJ2-1; d_call: NA; v_call: TRBV9; clone_size: NA; cdr3_nt: TGTGCCAGCAGCGTAGCCCTATATAATGAGCAGTTCTTC; cdr3_aa: CASSVALYNEQFF
j_call: TRBJ2-7; d_call: NA; v_call: TRBV20-1; clone_size: NA; cdr3_nt: TGCAGTGCTAGAGATCAGGGCCGGATGTACTACGAGCAGTACTTC; cdr3_aa: CSARDQGRMYYEQYF
j_call: TRBJ1-5; d_call: NA; v_call: TRBV20-1; clone_size: many; cdr3_nt: TGCAGTGCTTCCCCGCGGGCAGGCTATCAGCCCCAGCATTTT; cdr3_aa: CSASPRAGYQPQHF
j_call: TRBJ2-3; d_call: NA; v_call: TRBV20-1; clone_size: NA; cdr3_nt: TGCAGCCCCCGGGGGCGAGACACAGATACGCAGTATTTT; cdr3_aa: CSPRGRDTDTQYF
j_call: TRBJ2-7; d_call: TRBD1; v_call: TRBV6-1; clone_size: medium-sized; cdr3_nt: TGTGCCAGCACCAGGACAGGGGACTACGAGCAGTACTTC; cdr3_aa: CASTRTGDYEQYF
j_call: TRBJ1-4; d_call: NA; v_call: TRBV5-1; clone_size: NA; cdr3_nt: TGCGCCAGCAGCTTACACGCCTCGGAGGCTAATGAAAAACTGTTTTTT; cdr3_aa: CASSLHASEANEKLFF
j_call: TRBJ2-1; d_call: TRBD2; v_call: TRBV20-1; clone_size: once; cdr3_nt: TGCAGTGCTAGGGGACTAGCACTCAATGAGCAGTTCTTC; cdr3_aa: CSARGLALNEQFF
j_call: TRBJ1-3; d_call: NA; v_call: TRBV7-2; clone_size: many; cdr3_nt: TGTGCCAGCAGCTCACAGGGTTCCGGAAACACCATATATTTT; cdr3_aa: CASSSQGSGNTIYF
j_call: TRBJ1-2; d_call: TRBD1; v_call: TRBV5-1; clone_size: NA; cdr3_nt: TGCGCCAGCAGCTTGGGGAAGCTACAGGGGGCGGAGGGCTACACCTTC; cdr3_aa: CASSLGKLQGAEGYTF
j_call: TRBJ2-1; d_call: NA; v_call: TRBV4-3; clone_size: many; cdr3_nt: TGCGCCAGCAGCCAACGGACGGGAGACAATGAGCAGTTCTTC; cdr3_aa: CASSQRTGDNEQFF
j_call: TRBJ1-3; d_call: NA; v_call: TRBV25-1; clone_size: NA; cdr3_nt: TGTGCCATCAGTGCCACTGACATGTACCTCTCTGGAAACACCATATATTTT; cdr3_aa: CAISATDMYLSGNTIYF
j_call: TRBJ1-4; d_call: TRBD1; v_call: TRBV19; clone_size: many; cdr3_nt: TGTGCCAGTAGTTCCTTGGACAGGGGGCCTGAAAAACTGTTTTTT; cdr3_aa: CASSSLDRGPEKLFF
j_call: TRBJ2-7; d_call: NA; v_call: TRBV20-1; clone_size: many; cdr3_nt: TGCAGTGCAAGCCCCCGCAGTCCCTACGAGCAGTACTTC; cdr3_aa: CSASPRSPYEQYF
j_call: TRBJ2-7; d_call: NA; v_call: TRBV6-2/TRBV6-3; clone_size: NA; cdr3_nt: TGTGCCGGCAAGGAGTATTACTCCCTCTACGATCAGTACTTC; cdr3_aa: CAGKEYYSLYDQYF
j_call: TRBJ2-5; d_call: NA; v_call: TRBV27; clone_size: few; cdr3_nt: TGTGCCAGCAGCCAGGGTGGTTCGCGAGAGACCCAGTACTTC; cdr3_aa: CASSQGGSRETQYF
j_call: TRBJ1-5; d_call: TRBD1; v_call: TRBV6-1; clone_size: many; cdr3_nt: TGTGCCAGCAGGGACAGGGGGAACAATTATAGCAATCAGCCCCAGCATTTT; cdr3_aa: CASRDRGNNYSNQPQHF
j_call: TRBJ2-2; d_call: TRBD1; v_call: TRBV5-1; clone_size: medium-sized; cdr3_nt: TGCGCCAGCAGCCCGCTAGGGGGCGGCACCGGGGAGCTGTTTTTT; cdr3_aa: CASSPLGGGTGELFF
j_call: TRBJ2-7; d_call: TRBD2; v_call: TRBV29-1; clone_size: once; cdr3_nt: TGCAGCGTATTAGCGGGAGGCACCTACGAGCAGTACTTC; cdr3_aa: CSVLAGGTYEQYF
j_call: TRBJ2-3; d_call: TRBD2; v_call: TRBV6-1; clone_size: NA; cdr3_nt: TGTGCCAGCAGTGAAACGAGACTAGCGGGAGGGGTTACAGATACGCGGTATTTT; cdr3_aa: CASSETRLAGGVTDTRYF
j_call: TRBJ2-1; d_call: NA; v_call: TRBV6-2/TRBV6-3; clone_size: NA; cdr3_nt: TGTGCCAGCAGTTACTCGAATGGAGGGAATGAGCAGTTCTTC; cdr3_aa: CASSYSNGGNEQFF
j_call: TRBJ1-5; d_call: NA; v_call: TRBV28; clone_size: NA; cdr3_nt: TGTGCCAGCAGCGTGGGAATTCAGCCCCAGCATTTT; cdr3_aa: CASSVGIQPQHF
j_call: TRBJ2-3; d_call: NA; v_call: TRBV6-4; clone_size: NA; cdr3_nt: TGTGCCAGCAGTGAGGTAGCGGACACAGATACGCAGTATTTT; cdr3_aa: CASSEVADTDTQYF
j_call: TRBJ1-4; d_call: TRBD1; v_call: TRBV5-6; clone_size: few; cdr3_nt: TGTGCCAGCAGCTTGGGGGGACAGTCCAATGAAAAACTGTTTTTT; cdr3_aa: CASSLGGQSNEKLFF
j_call: TRBJ1-1; d_call: NA; v_call: TRBV10-3; clone_size: few; cdr3_nt: TGTGCCATCAGTGAGGGCGCGGGCTTGAACACTGAAGCTTTCTTT; cdr3_aa: CAISEGAGLNTEAFF
j_call: TRBJ2-2; d_call: NA; v_call: TRBV5-1; clone_size: many; cdr3_nt: TGCGCCAGCAGCCTGGGACCGAGCACCGGGGAGCTGTTTTTT; cdr3_aa: CASSLGPSTGELFF
j_call: TRBJ2-5; d_call: TRBD2; v_call: TRBV6-2/TRBV6-3; clone_size: many; cdr3_nt: TGTGCCAGCAGCTCGGGACTAGCGGGAAGGGAGACCCAGTACTTC; cdr3_aa: CASSSGLAGRETQYF
j_call: TRBJ2-2; d_call: NA; v_call: TRBV7-6; clone_size: many; cdr3_nt: TGTGCCAGCAGCTCTGTAATGCCCCAGGGAGGGAACACCGGGGAGCTGTTTTTT; cdr3_aa: CASSSVMPQGGNTGELFF
j_call: TRBJ1-3; d_call: NA; v_call: TRBV18; clone_size: many; cdr3_nt: TGTGCCAGCTCACCACAACAGGGCGCTGGAAACACCATATATTTT; cdr3_aa: CASSPQQGAGNTIYF
j_call: TRBJ2-5; d_call: TRBD2; v_call: TRBV20-1; clone_size: NA; cdr3_nt: TGCAGTGCTCCCTTCGTGGGGGGGGAGACCCAGTACTTC; cdr3_aa: CSAPFVGGETQYF
j_call: TRBJ2-2; d_call: NA; v_call: TRBV25-1; clone_size: many; cdr3_nt: TGTGCCAGCAGCAGGGACACCGGGGAGCTGTTTTTT; cdr3_aa: CASSRDTGELFF
j_call: TRBJ2-5; d_call: TRBD1; v_call: TRBV9; clone_size: many; cdr3_nt: TGTGCCAGCAGCGTAGCTATAACAGGGGGGGAGACCCAGTACTTC; cdr3_aa: CASSVAITGGETQYF
j_call: TRBJ1-1; d_call: NA; v_call: TRBV28; clone_size: NA; cdr3_nt: TGTGCCAGCAAATCAATAGGGGGGTATGAAGCTTTCTTT; cdr3_aa: CASKSIGGYEAFF
j_call: TRBJ2-7; d_call: NA; v_call: TRBV24-1; clone_size: NA; cdr3_nt: TGTGCCACCAGTTATTCCCAAGGGGGGGTAGGCGAGCAGTACTTC; cdr3_aa: CATSYSQGGVGEQYF
j_call: TRBJ2-7; d_call: NA; v_call: TRBV6-1; clone_size: many; cdr3_nt: TGTGCCAGCAGTGGCATGGGATACGAGCAGTACTTC; cdr3_aa: CASSGMGYEQYF
j_call: TRBJ2-1; d_call: NA; v_call: TRBV10-3; clone_size: many; cdr3_nt: TGTGCCACCGCCCCGGGACTCGGCGCGGGCAATGAGCAGTTCTTC; cdr3_aa: CATAPGLGAGNEQFF
j_call: TRBJ2-2; d_call: TRBD2; v_call: TRBV9; clone_size: once; cdr3_nt: TGTGCCAGCAGCCCCCCCGGGACTAGCGTCGGGGAGCTGTTTTTT; cdr3_aa: CASSPPGTSVGELFF